Listed here are 32 T cell receptor beta chains from one sample, sequenced in a study of T-cell reconstitution after alpha-beta-depleted transplantation in children. Unique molecular identifiers were incorporated during preparation of the TCRbeta library. TCRdb passed the PCR reads through MiXCR, listing each CDR3 protein once. This table holds approximately 85,000 distinct CDR3 sequences, 15% to 17% found once. The material was PBMCs, mostly from graft donor cells, obtained 180 days after TCRalphabeta/CD19-depleted stem cell transplant. These receptors were collected from a male patient between 2 and 9 years old who had a stem cell transplant for acute lymphoblastic leukemia, so the T cells may come from the graft donor.

CDR3 sequence: CSARLTVGAFF. CDR3 bases: TGCAGTGCTAGATTAACGGTAGGCGCTTTCTTT. The rearrangement joins TRBV20-1 to TRBJ1-1; D is undetermined. With 2 bases removed from V and 11 bases from J, the gap between germline ends came to 12 bases. Per germline, CDR1 DFQATT and CDR2 SNEGSKA (reference sequence). The CDR3 has 11 amino acids.

This chain joins TRBV7-2 and TRBJ1-6; D unclear. The V and J ends lost 5 bases and 5 bases respectively, with 13 bases between them. Per germline, CDR1 SGHTA and CDR2 FQGNSA. This CDR3 spans 15 amino acids. The CDR3 region has the DNA TGTGCCAGCAGCCCCGGGAACAGCAATAATTCACCCCTCCACTTT. Protein product: CASSPGNSNNSPLHF.

This clonotype has only a few counts. The chain couples TRBV7-9 to TRBJ1-5, with 7 nucleotides matching TRBD1. The CDR3 has 15 amino acids. Germline V gene sequence: CDR1 SEHNR, CDR2 FQNEAQ (reference sequence). Trimming at V came to 7 bases and at J to 3 bases, leaving 9 bases not matched to a gene. CDR3: CASTQTGQVNQPQHF. DNA for the CDR3: TGTGCCAGCACCCAGACAGGGCAAGTCAATCAGCCCCAGCATTTT.

This clonotype came up a few times. The chain couples TRBV14 to TRBJ2-1; a weak D match, TRBD1 (5 bases). Trimming shortened V by 3 bases and J by 0 bases, and 12 bases separated the two germline ends. CDR3 size: 16 residues. Germline V gene data show CDR1 as SGHDN and CDR2 as FVKESK. The CDR3 is CASSHDRTISYNEQFF. CDR3 in DNA: TGTGCCAGCAGCCACGACCGGACAATCTCCTACAATGAGCAGTTCTTC.

This clonotype has a handful of counts. The gene calls are TRBV6-2 or TRBV6-3 and TRBJ2-7, with unresolved D. This CDR3 has 13 amino acids. Trimming removed 7 bases at V and 5 bases at J, with 15 bases between. Germline CDR1 reads MNHEY; CDR2 reads SVGEGT. DNA for the CDR3: TGTGCCAGCACCTCAATGACCGCACACGAGCAGTACTTC. Protein product: CASTSMTAHEQYF.

The V call is TRBV20-1, the J call TRBJ1-2, with TRBD1 matching over 7 bases. CDR1 DFQATT and CDR2 SNEGSKA come from the germline V gene (reference sequence). Trimming cost V 5 bases and J 4 bases; bases outside gene matches: 7. The CDR3 length is 13 residues. In nucleotides, the CDR3 is TGCAGTGCTGAACAGACAGGGCCCTATGGCTACACCTTC. Translation gives CSAEQTGPYGYTF.

This clonotype has more than one count but fewer than ten. In DNA form, the CDR3 reads TGTGCCAGCAGCCAATACAGGGGTTGGTACGAGCAGTACTTC. This translates into CASSQYRGWYEQYF. The chain employs TRBV6-1 and TRBJ2-7; TRBD1 matches 7 bases. The length of the CDR3 is 14 residues. Germline CDR1 MNHNS, CDR2 SASEGT. V shed 6 bases and J 4 bases; nucleotides not matched to a gene: 9.

J is TRBJ2-7 and V is TRBV5-1; TRBD1 might be the D (6 bases). V was cut by 2 bases and J by 3 bases, with 21 bases left in between. CDR1 SGHRS and CDR2 YFSETQ come from the germline V gene. CDR3 length: 17 amino acids. The CDR3 sequence: CASSFATGTYFLYEQYF. The CDR3, as DNA: TGCGCCAGCAGCTTTGCGACCGGGACATACTTTCTCTACGAGCAGTACTTC.

Note on this clonotype: A junction end diverges from the germline sequence, so it may reflect a read error. This rearrangement joins TRBV7-9 to TRBJ2-7; D may be TRBD2 (7 bases). In germline, CDR1 is SEHNR, CDR2 FQNEAQ (reference sequence). This CDR3 contains 16 residues. CDR3 loop: CAGSLTGGGNSYEQYF. DNA of the CDR3: TGTGCCGGCAGCTTGACTGGCGGGGGCAATTCCTACGAGCAGTACTTC.

The chain is built from TRBV3-1 and TRBJ2-7; D gene ambiguous. Trimming left V 4 bases short and J 0 bases short, with 10 bases between. Germline assignment: CDR1 LGHDT and CDR2 YNNKEL (reference sequence). CDR3 length: 14 amino acids. The CDR3 loop reads CASSPPWYSYEQYF. The CDR3 DNA is TGTGCCAGCAGCCCCCCTTGGTACTCCTACGAGCAGTACTTC.

The gene calls are TRBV12-3 or TRBV12-4 and TRBJ1-6; 9 nucleotides match TRBD1. After removal of 6 bases from V and 7 bases from J, the junction contained 4 bases not matched to a gene. The CDR3 consists of 14 residues. CDR3 DNA: TGTGCCAGCAGCACCGGGACAGGGAATTCACCCCTCCACTTT. It is translated as CASSTGTGNSPLHF.

There are a few counts of this clonotype. The J gene is TRBJ2-7, the V gene TRBV28; the match to TRBD2 covers 12 bases. In germline, CDR1 is MDHEN, CDR2 SYDVKM. V lost 3 bases to trimming and J lost 7 bases; unmatched junction nucleotides: 7. This CDR3 spans 15 amino acids. The DNA of the CDR3 is TGTGCCAGCAGTTTGGATCCCGGACTAGCGGGGGAGCAGTACTTC. It specifies CASSLDPGLAGEQYF. Drawing the rest from reference TRBV28 and TRBJ2-7, the complete variable domain is DVKVTQSSRYLVKRTGEKVFLECVQDMDHENMFWYRQDPGLGLRLIYFSYDVKMKEKGDIPEGYSVSREKKERFSLILESASTNQTSMYLCASSLDPGLAGEQYFGPGTRLTVT.

The rearrangement links TRBV4-1 to TRBJ2-5; 7 nucleotides match TRBD2. V lost 3 bases, J lost 1 base, and 8 bases stayed unmatched. Germline lookup yields CDR1 MGHRA and CDR2 YSYEKL. CDR3 length: 16 residues. The CDR3 DNA sequence: TGCGCCAGCAGCCATCGGACTAGTGCTAGCCAAGAGACCCAGTACTTC. The encoded protein is CASSHRTSASQETQYF.

This clonotype appeared a few times. The V call is TRBV21-1, the J call TRBJ2-2. TRBV21-1 is marked as a pseudogene. This CDR3 has 13 amino acids. CDR3 loop: CASAQANTGELFF. The CDR3 DNA sequence: TGTGCCAGCGCACAGGCAAACACCGGGGAGCTGTTTTTT.

This clonotype came up many times. CDR3 region: CASSRGRTGTEAFF. CDR3 nucleotides: TGTGCCAGCAGCCGCGGAAGAACGGGCACTGAAGCTTTCTTT. The chain links TRBV27 to TRBJ1-1, with D uncertain. Germline CDR1 reads MNHEY; CDR2 reads SMNVEV (reference sequence). V shed 6 bases and J shed 4 bases, with 15 bases lying between them. This CDR3 spans 14 amino acids.

The rearrangement joins TRBV12-3 or TRBV12-4 to TRBJ1-4, with TRBD1 identical over 9 bases. There are 15 residues in the CDR3. V lost 3 bases, J lost 5 bases, and 4 bases stayed unmatched. CDR3 nucleotides: TGTGCCAGCAGTTTGGGACAGGGACGCAATGAAAAACTGTTTTTT. Protein sequence: CASSLGQGRNEKLFF.

This clonotype was seen a handful of times. The rearrangement uses TRBV2 and TRBJ1-5; D remains unclear. CDR1 and CDR2 (germline): SNHLY, FYNNEI. V was trimmed by 6 bases and J by 2 bases, leaving 11 bases between them. The CDR3 runs to 14 residues. The CDR3 region is CASSRELGNQPQHF. The CDR3 nucleotides read TGTGCCAGCAGCCGGGAATTGGGCAATCAGCCCCAGCATTTT. Filled out from reference TRBV2 and TRBJ1-5, the complete variable domain reads EPEVTQTPSHQVTQMGQEVILRCVPISNHLYFYWYRQILGQKVEFLVSFYNNEISEKSEIFDDQFSVERPDGSNFTLKIRSTKLEDSAMYFCASSRELGNQPQHFGDGTRLSIL.

This clonotype occurred a few times. The chain couples TRBV12-3 or TRBV12-4 to TRBJ2-1, with TRBD1 matching over 7 bases. V lost 5 bases, J lost 4 bases, and 2 bases stayed unmatched. The CDR3 is 13 residues long. CDR3 nucleotides: TGTGCCAGCAGTCGGGACAGATACAATGAGCAGTTCTTC. Its protein product is CASSRDRYNEQFF.

The chain is built from TRBV20-1 and TRBJ2-7, with D maybe TRBD1 (6 bases). V lost 0 bases, J lost 2 bases, and 11 bases lay in between. The germline V gene encodes CDR1 DFQATT and CDR2 SNEGSKA (reference sequence). The CDR3 has 14 amino acids. CDR3 residues: CSARDLSGAYEQYF. The CDR3 DNA follows: TGCAGTGCTAGAGATCTGTCAGGGGCCTACGAGCAGTACTTC.

The rearrangement uses TRBV5-1 and TRBJ2-5, with TRBD1 matching over 8 bases. In germline, CDR1 is SGHRS, CDR2 YFSETQ. V was clipped by 1 base and J by 2 bases; unmatched bases: 7. CDR3 length: 16 amino acids. CDR3 region: CASSLLRTGFQETQYF. The CDR3 DNA sequence: TGCGCCAGCAGCTTGTTACGGACAGGGTTTCAAGAGACCCAGTACTTC.

The chain recombines TRBV6-5 with TRBJ1-5; no reliable D call. The V end was cut by 3 bases, the J end by 1 base, with 16 bases between. Per germline, CDR1 MNHEY and CDR2 SVGAGI. This CDR3 has 17 residues. CDR3 DNA: TGTGCCAGCAGTTATTGGTCTGGAGACTTCAGCAATCAGCCCCAGCATTTT. Protein product: CASSYWSGDFSNQPQHF.

In its sample, this clonotype was seen a few times. The chain is built from TRBV3-1 and TRBJ2-1; 12 bases are shared with TRBD1. Trimming at V came to 6 bases and at J to 7 bases, leaving 7 bases not matched to a gene. The CDR3 consists of 15 residues. In germline, CDR1 is LGHDT, CDR2 YNNKEL (reference sequence). The CDR3 protein is CASSFWDRGPNEQFF. The DNA of the CDR3 is TGTGCCAGCAGTTTTTGGGACAGGGGGCCTAATGAGCAGTTCTTC.

This clonotype came up a few times. The chain uses TRBV27 and TRBJ2-1; D gene unclear. The length of the CDR3 is 12 residues. Germline assignment: CDR1 MNHEY and CDR2 SMNVEV (reference sequence). Trimming took 5 bases from V and 3 from J, leaving 5 bases between them. CDR3 residues: CASSASYNEQFF. DNA for the CDR3: TGTGCCAGCAGTGCTAGCTACAATGAGCAGTTCTTC.

There are a few counts of this clonotype. This chain uses TRBV12-3 or TRBV12-4 with TRBJ2-5, with D maybe TRBD1 (6 bases). The CDR3 runs to 14 residues. The V end lost 5 bases, the J end lost 2 bases, and 12 bases lay between the germline ends. Here the CDR3 DNA reads TGTGCCAGCAGTGGCCGACAGGCGCAAGAGACCCAGTACTTC. Amino acid sequence: CASSGRQAQETQYF.

CDR3 sequence reads: CASSSDTYGYTF. For the CDR3, the DNA is TGCGCCAGCAGCTCGGACACCTATGGCTACACCTTC. This sequence joins TRBV5-1 and TRBJ1-2, with a possible D match to TRBD1 (5 bases). V dropped 3 bases and J dropped 4 bases, with 7 bases sitting between them. Germline-derived CDR1 and CDR2 are SGHRS and YFSETQ. The CDR3 covers 12 residues. Drawing the rest from reference TRBV5-1 and TRBJ1-2, the complete variable domain is KAGVTQTPRYLIKTRGQQVTLSCSPISGHRSVSWYQQTPGQGLQFLFEYFSETQRNKGNFPGRFSGRQFSNSRSEMNVSTLELGDSALYLCASSSDTYGYTFGSGTRLTVV.

The rearrangement joins TRBV20-1 to TRBJ2-5; D gene uncertain. The CDR3 has 15 residues. The germline V gene has CDR1 DFQATT and CDR2 SNEGSKA (reference sequence). Between the trimmed V and J ends, which lost 4 bases and 4 bases, there was a span of 19 bases. The CDR3 sequence: CSATIAPALGETQYF. The CDR3 DNA reads as TGCAGTGCTACCATAGCCCCCGCGTTGGGAGAGACCCAGTACTTC.

The chain couples TRBV20-1 to TRBJ2-7; 9 nucleotides match TRBD1. Losses at the gene ends were 2 bases for V and 4 bases for J; bases not matched to a gene: 12. This CDR3 region has 16 residues. Germline CDR1 is DFQATT and CDR2 is SNEGSKA (reference sequence). The CDR3 protein is CSARSNSGTGYYEQYF. The CDR3 DNA reads TGCAGTGCTAGATCAAATTCCGGGACAGGGTATTACGAGCAGTACTTC.

This clonotype came up many times. The chain couples TRBV5-6 to TRBJ2-7; no reliable D call. CDR1 and CDR2 from the germline V gene are SGHDT and YYEEEE. This CDR3 has 14 residues. V shed 2 bases and J shed 0 bases, with 9 bases lying between them. CDR3 region: CASSFTGSSYEQYF. The CDR3 region has the DNA TGTGCCAGCAGCTTCACGGGTAGCTCCTACGAGCAGTACTTC. Filled out from reference TRBV5-6 and TRBJ2-7, the complete variable domain reads DAGVTQSPTHLIKTRGQQVTLRCSPKSGHDTVSWYQQALGQGPQFIFQYYEEEERQRGNFPDRFSGHQFPNYSSELNVNALLLGDSALYLCASSFTGSSYEQYFGPGTRLTVT.

This clonotype was detected ten times or more. V and J are TRBV13 and TRBJ2-7, with 7 bases fitting TRBD1. CDR1 and CDR2 (germline): PRHDT, FYEKMQ (reference sequence). CDR3 length: 14 amino acids. V dropped 4 bases and J dropped 6; count of bases not matched to a gene: 9. The CDR3 DNA is TGTGCCAGCAGCTGGCAGGACAGGTGGGGCGAGCAGTACTTC. Its translation: CASSWQDRWGEQYF.

This rearrangement joins TRBV24-1 to TRBJ1-2; D is unresolved. V lost 4 bases to trimming and J lost 5 bases, with 7 bases between them. Germline lookup yields CDR1 KGHDR and CDR2 SFDVKD. CDR3 length: 12 residues. The CDR3 DNA reads TGTGCCACCAGTGAGAACGGGTATGGCTACACCTTC. Protein sequence: CATSENGYGYTF.

The rearrangement uses TRBV29-1 and TRBJ2-7; D may be TRBD1 or TRBD2 (5 bases each). This CDR3 has 13 residues. V gave up 1 base and J gave up 2 bases, with 9 bases separating them. Germline CDR1 reads SQVTM; CDR2 reads ANQGSEA. CDR3 protein: CSVEGGNPYEQYF. The CDR3 DNA is TGCAGCGTTGAAGGGGGGAACCCCTACGAGCAGTACTTC.

This rearrangement joins TRBV18 to TRBJ1-5; 7 nucleotides align to TRBD1. Germline CDR1 is KGHSH and CDR2 is LQKENI. V lost 3 bases to trimming and J lost 3 bases; unmatched junction nucleotides: 2. The CDR3 extends over 14 amino acids. The CDR3 coding sequence is TGTGCCAGCTCACCGGGACAGATCAATCAGCCCCAGCATTTT. Translation gives CASSPGQINQPQHF.